Listed here are 20 T cell receptor beta chains from one sample, sequenced in a study of long-term antiretroviral therapy in people with HIV. An immunoSEQ assay, version v3.0, was performed at survey level. Produced via immunoSEQ multiplex PCR; TCRdb's table is partial and in-frame only. The sample lists around 26,000 clones; over 90% were seen once. Here the sequenced sample was unsorted PBMCs, taken 7.6 years after starting antiretroviral therapy. The receptors were gathered from a woman in her 40s with HIV.

The chain recombines TRBV4-3 with TRBJ1-1; D uncertain. This CDR3 spans 16 amino acids. Trimming took off 1 base at V and 0 bases at J, with 12 bases between the two ends. Looked up from germline, CDR1 is LGHNA and CDR2 is YSLEER. The CDR3 nucleotides are TGCGCCAGCAGCCAAGGTTATGGCGACATGAACACTGAAGCTTTCTTT. Translation gives CASSQGYGDMNTEAFF.

This sequence joins TRBV4-1 and TRBJ1-2; tentative D call: TRBD1 (6 bases). V dropped 2 bases and J dropped 4 bases, with 14 bases sitting between them. This CDR3 is 15 amino acids long. CDR1 and CDR2 (germline): MGHRA, YSYEKL. CDR3 amino acids: CASSQSWTALYGYTF. The DNA for the CDR3 is TGCGCCAGCAGCCAATCGTGGACAGCCCTCTATGGCTACACCTTC.

The chain is built from TRBV21-1 and TRBJ1-2. TRBV21-1 is a listed pseudogene. The CDR3 runs to 15 residues. CDR3 sequence: CASSKEGLANYGYTF. The CDR3 region has the DNA TGTGCCAGCAGCAAAGAGGGATTGGCTAACTATGGCTACACCTTC.

In this sample, this clone turned up once. The chain employs TRBV6-5 and TRBJ1-2; TRBD1 agrees at 9 bases. The CDR3 consists of 15 residues. Germline trimming cut 5 bases from V and 5 bases from J; bases unmatched to any gene: 9. Germline CDR1 is MNHEY and CDR2 is SVGAGI. CDR3 DNA: TGTGCCAGCAGTCAACACGGACAGGGGAAATATGGCTACACCTTC. Encoded protein: CASSQHGQGKYGYTF.

The chain links TRBV18 to TRBJ1-4, with D possibly matching TRBD1 (6 bases). The CDR3 totals 14 residues. CDR1 and CDR2 from the germline V gene are KGHSH and LQKENI. V shed 4 bases and J shed 6 bases, with 12 bases lying between them. The CDR3 loop is CASSLRTADEKLFF. CDR3 nucleotide sequence: TGTGCCAGCTCACTACGGACAGCTGATGAAAAACTGTTTTTT.

The chain joins TRBV2 to TRBJ1-4; tentative D call: TRBD1 (5 bases). V was cut by 9 bases and J by 9 bases, with 14 bases left in between. Germline V gives CDR1 SNHLY, CDR2 FYNNEI. This CDR3 contains 12 residues. The CDR3 sequence is CASQPGPQKLFF. DNA for the CDR3: TGTGCCAGTCAACCGGGGCCACAAAAACTGTTTTTT. Combining the CDR3 with reference TRBV2 and TRBJ1-4 gives the whole variable domain EPEVTQTPSHQVTQMGQEVILRCVPISNHLYFYWYRQILGQKVEFLVSFYNNEISEKSEIFDDQFSVERPDGSNFTLKIRSTKLEDSAMYFCASQPGPQKLFFGSGTQLSVL.

This chain joins TRBV9 and TRBJ1-4, with 8 bases identical to TRBD1. This CDR3 has 15 amino acids. CDR1 is SGDLS and CDR2 is YYNGEE in the germline V gene. The junction had 10 bases not matched to a gene; V was cut back by 6 bases and J by 6 bases. Here the CDR3 DNA reads TGTGCCAGCACCCGTAGCCCGACAGGGGATGAAAAACTGTTTTTT. This codes for CASTRSPTGDEKLFF.

The chain links TRBV18 to TRBJ2-7; 8 bases agree with TRBD1. The germline CDR1 and CDR2 sequences are KGHSH and LQKENI. With V trimmed by 3 bases and J by 1 base, 5 bases remained unmatched. This CDR3 is 15 amino acids long. The CDR3 spells CASSPGQANSYEQYF. The DNA for the CDR3 is TGTGCCAGCTCACCGGGACAGGCAAATTCCTACGAGCAGTACTTC.

This chain joins TRBV27 and TRBJ1-5; maybe TRBD1 (6 bases). Germline V lookup: CDR1 MNHEY, CDR2 SMNVEV (reference sequence). The germline V and J ends were trimmed by 2 bases and 6 bases, with 14 bases remaining between them. The CDR3 contains 15 residues. CDR3 region: CASSLNREIGQPQHF. CDR3 nucleotides: TGTGCCAGCAGTTTAAACAGGGAAATCGGTCAGCCCCAGCATTTT.

The DNA of the CDR3 is TGTGCCAGCAGCTTCGGGACAGGGTCAACCACCGGGGAGCTGTTTTTT. Translating it yields CASSFGTGSTTGELFF. This rearrangement joins TRBV5-5 to TRBJ2-2, with 9 bases aligning to TRBD1. J gave up 4 bases and V 2 bases, and 6 bases lay outside the gene matches. The V gene's germline CDR1 is SGHKS and CDR2 YYEKEE (reference sequence). The CDR3 is made up of 16 amino acids.

This clone was seen once. The chain has TRBV9 and TRBJ1-1; no clear D. Trimming left V 4 bases short and J 3 bases short, with 7 bases between. CDR1 is SGDLS and CDR2 is YYNGEE in the germline V gene. This CDR3 contains 12 residues. The CDR3 region has the DNA TGTGCCAGCAGCAGGCCAGACACTGAAGCTTTCTTT. It is translated as CASSRPDTEAFF.

The chain employs TRBV2 and TRBJ2-7; D gene ambiguous. V was pared by 7 bases and J by 5 bases, with 18 bases between. Germline V lookup: CDR1 SNHLY, CDR2 FYNNEI. The length of the CDR3 is 14 residues. CDR3 loop: CASTMTPPGNEQYF. CDR3 DNA: TGTGCCAGCACCATGACCCCGCCAGGCAACGAGCAGTACTTC.

This clone is a singleton in its sample. The J gene is TRBJ2-5, the V gene TRBV7-2, with D tentatively TRBD2 (6 bases). V shed 5 bases and J shed 5 bases, with 18 bases lying between them. This CDR3 is built from 15 residues. Germline assignment: CDR1 SGHTA and CDR2 FQGNSA. The CDR3 bases are TGTGCCAGCAGCCGCAACGGAGGGGTTTGGGAGACCCAGTACTTC. This codes for CASSRNGGVWETQYF.

The chain has TRBV5-6 and TRBJ1-1; D is unclear. The CDR3 consists of 13 residues. The germline gives CDR1 SGHDT, CDR2 YYEEEE. The V gene lost 4 bases and the J gene lost 3 bases, with 10 bases spanning the gap. The CDR3 nucleotides read TGTGCCAGCAGCCTCGTGGACCACACTGAAGCTTTCTTT. Amino acids: CASSLVDHTEAFF. The variable domain in full, with the rest retrieved from reference TRBV5-6 and TRBJ1-1, is DAGVTQSPTHLIKTRGQQVTLRCSPKSGHDTVSWYQQALGQGPQFIFQYYEEEERQRGNFPDRFSGHQFPNYSSELNVNALLLGDSALYLCASSLVDHTEAFFGQGTRLTVV.

The J gene is TRBJ2-2, the V gene TRBV2; TRBD2 matches at 7 bases. The CDR3 sequence is 14 residues long. Germline V gives CDR1 SNHLY, CDR2 FYNNEI. Unmatched junction bases numbered 4, after V lost 2 bases and J lost 7 bases. This CDR3 is CASSEMGGVGELFF. CDR3 nucleotide sequence: TGTGCCAGCAGTGAAATGGGGGGGGTCGGGGAGCTGTTTTTT.

The CDR3 spells CAMGQGDNSPLHF. Here the CDR3 DNA reads TGTGCCATGGGACAGGGGGATAATTCACCCCTCCACTTT. The gene calls are TRBV10-3 and TRBJ1-6, with TRBD1 matching over 11 bases. This CDR3 is 13 amino acids long. Germline V lookup: CDR1 ENHRY, CDR2 SYGVKD. Unmatched junction bases numbered 0, after V lost 9 bases and J lost 5 bases.

The chain couples TRBV10-3 to TRBJ1-2, with D possibly matching TRBD1 (5 bases). CDR3 length equals 13 residues. Per germline, CDR1 ENHRY and CDR2 SYGVKD. The V end lost 10 bases, the J end lost 3 bases, and 15 bases lay between the germline ends. The CDR3 coding sequence is TGTGCCAGCCGACAGCAACAAGACTATGGCTACACCTTC. Encoded protein: CASRQQQDYGYTF.

The rearrangement joins TRBV29-1 to TRBJ1-2, with D tentatively TRBD1 (6 bases). The CDR3 covers 13 residues. Germline V gene data show CDR1 as SQVTM and CDR2 as ANQGSEA. V was clipped by 8 bases and J by 8 bases, with 21 bases between them. DNA of the CDR3: TGCAGCTCCAGTCAGGGGCCCCTCTGGGGCTACACCTTC. Translation: CSSSQGPLWGYTF. Looking up the rest from reference TRBV29-1 and TRBJ1-2 gives the full variable domain: SAVISQKPSRDICQRGTSLTIQCQVDSQVTMMFWYRQQPGQSLTLIATANQGSEATYESGFVIDKFPISRPNLTFSTLTVSNMSPEDSSIYLCSSSQGPLWGYTFGSGTRLTVV.

V is TRBV30 and J is TRBJ1-4; 9 bases match TRBD1. The germline gives CDR1 GTSNPN, CDR2 SVGIG (reference sequence). V shed 3 bases, J shed 4 bases, and the junction held 15 bases outside the gene matches. This CDR3 contains 18 residues. Here the CDR3 DNA reads TGTGCCTGGAGGGGACAGGGTCCAGGGTTCCAGGATAATGAAAAACTGTTTTTT. It translates to CAWRGQGPGFQDNEKLFF.

This chain uses TRBV10-2 with TRBJ2-7; D is uncertain. Trimming removed 10 bases from V and 2 bases from J, with 9 bases in between. This CDR3 is built from 11 residues. Looked up from germline, CDR1 is WSHSY and CDR2 is SAAADI. The CDR3 sequence is CATQGPYEQYF. For the CDR3, the DNA is TGCGCCACCCAAGGACCCTACGAGCAGTACTTC.